Following are 6 T cell receptor beta chains from one sample sequenced in a study of blood T cell repertoires in COVID-19. Generated by immunoSEQ multiplex PCR, the TCRdb table keeps only in-frame clones and is missing some. The sample contains 170,000 or so clones, 83% of which appear only once. The sequenced sample was peripheral blood. The receptors come from a woman aged 70-85 years with COVID-19, enrolled during active disease.

The chain uses TRBV10-3 and TRBJ1-1; TRBD1 agrees at 8 bases. The CDR3 spans 15 residues. V shed 10 bases and J 1 base; nucleotides not matched to a gene: 11. Germline CDR1 is ENHRY and CDR2 is SYGVKD. The CDR3 protein is CATTGTGQRNTEAFF. In DNA form, the CDR3 reads TGTGCCACCACTGGGACAGGTCAAAGGAACACTGAAGCTTTCTTT.

The table lists this clone with a count of one. The CDR3 nucleotides read TGTGCCAGCAGCCATAAATACGAGCAGTACTTC. Its protein product is CASSHKYEQYF. The chain couples TRBV3-1 (or the pseudogene TRBV3-2) to TRBJ2-7, with D unclear. This CDR3 comprises 11 residues. From germline, CDR1 is LGHDT and CDR2 YNNKEL (reference sequence). V lost 3 bases and J 4 bases, leaving 4 bases between the germline ends.

The chain joins TRBV18 to TRBJ2-5; D unresolved. The CDR3 is made up of 14 amino acids. V was cut by 5 bases and J by 1 base, with 11 bases left in between. The V gene's germline CDR1 is KGHSH and CDR2 LQKENI. The CDR3, as DNA: TGTGCCAGCTCAACCAGAAAAATCCAAGAGACCCAGTACTTC. Translated, it gives CASSTRKIQETQYF. The complete variable domain, with remaining parts taken from reference TRBV18 and TRBJ2-5, reads NAGVMQNPRHLVRRRGQEARLRCSPMKGHSHVYWYRQLPEEGLKFMVYLQKENIIDESGMPKERFSAEFPKEGPSILRIQQVVRGDSAAYFCASSTRKIQETQYFGPGTRLLVL.

As DNA, the CDR3 is TGTGCCTGGAGTGGACCGGATAAGGGAGCTAACTATGGCTACACCTTC. It specifies CAWSGPDKGANYGYTF. J is TRBJ1-2 and V is TRBV30, with D unclear. Germline CDR1 is GTSNPN and CDR2 is SVGIG (reference sequence). The CDR3 runs to 16 residues. Trimming shortened V by 1 base and J by 0 bases, and 15 bases separated the two germline ends.

This sequence joins TRBV7-2 and TRBJ2-2; 8 bases match TRBD1. V lost 5 bases, J lost 7 bases, and 9 bases stayed unmatched. The germline CDR1 and CDR2 sequences are SGHTA and FQGNSA. This CDR3 is 15 amino acids long. The CDR3 nucleotides are TGTGCCAGCAGCCTTGCCAGGGGGCGGGGCGGGGAGCTGTTTTTT. This sequence encodes CASSLARGRGGELFF. The complete variable domain, with remaining parts taken from reference TRBV7-2 and TRBJ2-2, reads GAGVSQSPSNKVTEKGKDVELRCDPISGHTALYWYRQSLGQGLEFLIYFQGNSAPDKSGLPSDRFSAERTGGSVSTLTIQRTQQEDSAVYLCASSLARGRGGELFFGEGSRLTVL.

The chain employs TRBV28 and TRBJ1-2; a weak D match, TRBD1 (6 bases). The CDR3 consists of 12 residues. Germline V gives CDR1 MDHEN, CDR2 SYDVKM. V dropped 7 bases and J dropped 8 bases, with 14 bases sitting between them. This CDR3 reads CASTLEGVGYTF. The CDR3 region has the DNA TGTGCCAGCACCCTAGAGGGGGTCGGCTACACCTTC.